A selection of T cell receptor beta chains follows, all from one sample in a study of shared clonotypes between healthy human individuals. Repertoires were generated with immunoSEQ multiplex PCR, while TCRdb's copy carries only in-frame clones and drops some. The sample holds 2 million to 2.5 million clones, approximately 94% seen once. Source material: naive CD8+ T cells from PBMCs. These TCRs come from a man aged 18 to 29 in good health. Some clones in this sample may be carry-over from other donors' samples. The conserved cysteine and the conserved F or W are not part of the CDR3 here. The order of the fields is V gene, J gene, CDR3 protein.

TRBV9	TRBJ1-2	ASSVGVGQGEYYGYT
TRBV19	TRBJ1-5	ASSNFSNQPQH
TRBV25-1	TRBJ2-3	ASSGLASTDTQY
TRBV29-1	TRBJ1-1	SVLGGTEAF
TRBV5-1	TRBJ2-2	ASSLDLGRWTGELF
TRBV6-5	TRBJ1-5	ASSSLRQSNQPQH
TRBV4-2	TRBJ1-2	ASSQDLGQGGSGYT
TRBV27	TRBJ2-7	ASSLGTRGYEQY
TRBV13	TRBJ2-1	ASSPWTSGVNEQF
TRBV7-3	TRBJ2-5	ASSQTGGTGETQY
TRBV5-4	TRBJ1-2	ASSLAQGTTAYGYT
TRBV7-2	TRBJ1-2	ASSHLGTGYGYT
TRBV7-9	TRBJ2-1	ASSLNNRGLLDEQF
TRBV5-6	TRBJ2-1	ASSFDRGLEQF
TRBV19	TRBJ2-7	ASSWRTRPYEQY
TRBV28	TRBJ2-3	ASSLPSQDTSTDTQY
TRBV11-2	TRBJ1-2	ASSLGIGLYGYT
TRBV28	TRBJ2-7	ASSLFPGQGYEQY
TRBV28	TRBJ2-5	ASSLIQRQQETQY
TRBV9	TRBJ1-1	ASSVGMDTEAF
TRBV10-1	-	ASSESQRGYSYEQY
TRBV2	TRBJ2-1	ASSGNSLSYNEQF
TRBV7-2	TRBJ2-7	ASSSGQHSYEQY
TRBV7-9	TRBJ2-3	ASSHTSGRYRDTQY
TRBV7-6	TRBJ1-3	ASSLTGNTIY
TRBV23-1	TRBJ2-7	ASSPSEGFLWYEQY
TRBV7-8	TRBJ2-7	ASSLVLAGAPSSYEQY
TRBV27	TRBJ2-7	ASSFGGGYEQY
TRBV7-9	TRBJ1-1	ASSLKRETEAF